This record concerns one TCR beta chain sequence. Its antigen is as yet unknown. This sample's RNA came from whole unsorted tissue. Distant lung tissue was collected more than 3 cm away from the tumor edge. TCRbeta libraries were built with three rounds of nested PCR, modified from ARM-PCR. TCRdb redid the calling of the multiplex PCR reads with MiXCR, one entry per CDR3 protein. The sample records more than 60,000 distinct CDR3 sequences, 65% to 80% being singletons. CDR3 length equals 16 residues. V was pared by 0 bases and J by 8 bases, with 16 bases between. Germline CDR1 SGHDN, CDR2 FVKESK. The sample is drawn from a study of tumor and adjacent non-tumor tissue in lung cancer. Whole-study results and caveats: Tumor tissue had significantly higher TCR diversity than normal lung.

Sample: distant non-tumor lung tissue. This TCR derives from a man in his 60s with non-small cell lung cancer. This chain links TRBV14 with TRBJ2-2; D unclear. This CDR3 reads CASSQDQDLLTGELFF. CDR3 DNA sequence: TGTGCCAGCAGCCAAGATCAGGATCTTCTCACTGGGGAGCTGTTTTTT.